This entry describes one TCR beta chain. Its antigen specificity is not known. It has no much larger one-base neighbor in the sample; base qualities were not kept. This specimen belongs to a study of beta chain features in type 1 diabetes (dated by TCRdb to between 2018 and 2020). About the investigation overall: No differences in mean age, gender distribution, total cell number or subset yield were found between patients and healthy donors. A total of around 110,000,000 sorted cells were examined across all samples, and a strong correlation was observed between cell number per subset and RNA yield. In the study, recently diagnosed type 1 diabetes patients and matched healthy donors were compared on the TCRB repertoires of their sorted circulating CD4+ T cell subsets. Regulatory and stem cell-like memory subsets were isolated from only 8 patients and roughly 8 healthy donors, whereas naive and central memory subsets came from all 30 or so donors. What the work shows at the level of the full study, not this receptor alone: Type 1 diabetes patients showed a moderate but significant shortening of TCRB CDR3 length in all four CD4+ subsets. Only small numbers of individuals were included in the HLA sub-analyses, which left unresolved whether HLA type had any influence on TCRB rearrangement. Naive, central memory and regulatory TCRB repertoires appeared more similar among patients than among healthy donors. Sequencing cDNA rather than genomic DNA could over-represent highly expressing activated cells, although activation and CD3 levels did not differ between groups. Fewer insertions and more nucleotide deletions at VDJ recombination sites were observed in patients with type 1 diabetes, implying thymic rearrangement abnormalities. Shorter templates might be favored by PCR, yet because patient and control samples were amplified and corrected together, any such skew would affect both groups equally.

A single peripheral blood draw of about 116 mL on average was collected from each donor into heparinised tubes. A BD FACSAria II was used to sort naive, central memory, regulatory and stem cell-like memory CD4+ T cells with a panel that included CD45RO, CCR7, CD25, CD127, CD95 and CD27. Purity was above 95% for every sorted population. PBMCs were separated immediately by Lymphoprep density gradient centrifugation and were stained directly, without being cultured. Samples were stained and sorted in pairs, with one healthy donor and one patient per experiment, so that batch effects were minimized. The entire isolated RNA was reverse transcribed using the High Capacity cDNA Reverse Transcription Kit, and thus expressed TCRB transcripts were sequenced. Deep immunoSEQ sequencing was applied to naive, central memory and regulatory T cell samples, giving an average of roughly 3.5 million total reads per sample. Sorted cells were lysed in RLT buffer, and RNA was extracted using DNase-treated RNeasy Micro or Mini kits according to cell number. To prevent cross-contamination, every cell subset was processed on its own, while patient and healthy donor samples were processed together. The immunoSEQ multiplex PCR was used to amplify TCRB sequences from cDNA, generating 87-bp fragments that spanned the CDR3 region. The amplicons were sequenced using the Illumina HiSeq platform. The study's own analysis went as follows. PCR bias was computationally corrected using synthetic template baselines, reads within Hamming distance 2 were collapsed, and singletons that could not be merged were discarded. Reads were aligned against IMGT so that V, D and J genes, CDR3 length and insertions or deletions at six rearrangement sites could be assigned. Within each subset, clonotype counts were normalized to the number of sorted cells before true diversity and Gini coefficients were calculated with the tcR R package. The overlap coefficient, calculated on TCRB nucleotide sequences, was used to measure repertoire sharing. As a proxy for the pre-selection repertoire, out-of-frame TCRB sequences from naive cells were analyzed. Entries here come from immuneACCESS through TCRdb and include only in-frame sequences with V and J called. Some clones fail to appear in such tables; in the studies checked, an unresolved V gene covers under half of the shortfall, and the cause of the remainder is unknown. V and J calls and clone size are as listed in that table; D and trimming were resolved from the DNA. The sample has 600,000 to 700,000 clones on record, 10% to 15% of them singletons. 0.022% of the sample is held by the ten biggest clonotypes.

The clonotype originates from a young man with type 1 diabetes. The sequencing input was naive CD4+ T cells from blood. Sample cell subset or site, as interpreted from the label and publication: true naive CD4+ T cells.

The base sequence is TGTGCCACTCAACACGGGTCGCGATATGAAGCTTTCTTT. This gives the protein CATQHGSRYEAFF. Recombination joined TRBV6-6 with TRBJ1-1, with the identity of the D gene unclear. The CDR3 contains 13 residues, cysteine and phenylalanine counted. Only the CDR3 DNA is retained, 39 bases long and in frame from the first base. Deletion took 10 bases off V and 7 bases off J, with a span of 19 bases between the germline ends. The germline V gene (reference sequence) supplies CDR1 MNHNY and CDR2 SVGAGI.